The clone carrying this T cell receptor (beta chain) was detected ten times or more. Its antigen remains unknown. The germline V gene has CDR1 SEHNR and CDR2 FQNEAQ (reference sequence). The length of the CDR3 is 15 residues. The V end lost 5 bases, the J end lost 3 bases, and 16 bases lay between the germline ends. This sample stems from a study of CD8+CD57+ T cells in acquired aplastic anemia. Study information: Sorted CD4+ plus CD8+ cells gave DNA averaging 3.2 ug. Sequencing produced an average of about 11 million reads per healthy donor for CD4+ cells.

According to the study, genomic DNA was the template for TCR beta VDJ and CDR3 profiling. TCRdb re-derived calls from the reads in MiXCR, one entry per CDR3 protein. The data hold about 48,000 distinct CDR3 sequences, with 70% to 80% observed a single time. Broader study findings: Some 31 CD8+ CDR3 sequences were shared between patients and controls. Simpson's diversity of CD8+ cells was not significantly different in patients compared with controls.

Source material: sorted CD4+, CD8+, or CD8+CD57+ T cells (not recorded which) from PBMCs. The rearrangement uses TRBV7-9 and TRBJ2-5; D ambiguous. The receptor was derived from a human donor in good health, serving as a control. CDR3 residues: CASSPPGSVEETQYF. The DNA of the CDR3 is TGTGCCAGCAGCCCGCCGGGCAGCGTAGAAGAGACCCAGTACTTC.